Each of the 12 T cell receptor beta chains below was sequenced from the same sample in a study of prognosis after radiotherapy for stage I lung cancer. Using two-round multiplex PCR, the authors amplified TCR beta CDR3 from genomic DNA. Specific primers for each TRBV and TRBJ gene were what first-round PCR used. Using its own MiXCR run on the multiplex PCR reads, TCRdb lists one record per CDR3 protein. The sample lists about 24,000 distinct CDR3 sequences, approximately 35% occurring once. The material sequenced was PBMCs, taken before or after stereotactic body radiation therapy (not recorded which). These receptors were taken from a donor of 50 years or more with non-small cell lung cancer.

Remarks on this clonotype: The final CDR3 position lacks the conserved phenylalanine or tryptophan, pointing to a likely read error. The chain has TRBV6-1 and TRBJ2-7; 10 bases agree with TRBD1. The CDR3 is 15 amino acids. Unmatched junction bases numbered 14, after V lost 6 bases and J lost 9 bases. CDR1 is MNHNS, CDR2 SASEGT, per germline. The CDR3 DNA follows: TGTGCCAGCAGACTGGTGGGGGACAGGGGAGGAGGGCAGTACCTC. Translated, it gives CASRLVGDRGGGQYL.

Many counts were recorded for this clonotype. The chain links TRBV24-1 to TRBJ2-1; 7 bases agree with TRBD1. Germline V gives CDR1 KGHDR, CDR2 SFDVKD. The trim removed 6 bases at V and 1 base at J, leaving 8 bases unmatched. The CDR3 is 16 residues long. The CDR3 sequence: CATSPRDSPSYNEQFF. CDR3 DNA: TGTGCCACCAGTCCGAGGGACAGCCCTTCCTACAATGAGCAGTTCTTC.

This clonotype was counted ten times or more. The chain has TRBV12-3 or TRBV12-4 and TRBJ1-1, with TRBD1 as a possible D gene (5 bases). V gave up 7 bases and J gave up 1 base, with 13 bases separating them. CDR3 length: 14 amino acids. CDR3 bases: TGTGCCAGCACCCAGGGTGGCTGGAACACTGAAGCTTTCTTT. The encoded protein is CASTQGGWNTEAFF.

In its sample, this clonotype was seen many times. The chain recombines TRBV28 with TRBJ2-7; 16 positions match TRBD2. Germline loops: CDR1 MDHEN, CDR2 SYDVKM. V dropped 5 bases and J dropped 5; count of bases not matched to a gene: 12. The CDR3 consists of 18 residues. CDR3 protein: CASSHPPGLAGGPHEQYF. The CDR3 DNA is TGTGCCAGCAGTCACCCCCCGGGACTAGCGGGAGGGCCCCACGAGCAGTACTTC. The full variable domain, in which reference TRBV28 and TRBJ2-7 provide the parts outside the CDR3, is DVKVTQSSRYLVKRTGEKVFLECVQDMDHENMFWYRQDPGLGLRLIYFSYDVKMKEKGDIPEGYSVSREKKERFSLILESASTNQTSMYLCASSHPPGLAGGPHEQYFGPGTRLTVT.

This clonotype has a count of ten or more. The genes are TRBV29-1 and TRBJ2-7; the D is unclear. The CDR3 covers 15 residues. Trimming stripped 0 bases from V and 0 bases from J, with 12 bases between. Germline lookup yields CDR1 SQVTM and CDR2 ANQGSEA. CDR3 sequence: CSVEDPGGSSYEQYF. DNA of the CDR3: TGCAGCGTTGAAGATCCTGGCGGCAGCTCCTACGAGCAGTACTTC.

This clonotype was recorded at least ten times. The chain combines TRBV19 with TRBJ2-5; TRBD2 matches at 13 bases. Germline-derived CDR1 and CDR2 are LNHDA and SQIVND (reference sequence). The CDR3 extends over 16 amino acids. The junction had 8 bases not matched to a gene; V was cut back by 5 bases and J by 5 bases. The CDR3 here is CASSGSGTSGAETQYF. Written as DNA, the CDR3 is TGTGCCAGTAGTGGGTCCGGGACTAGCGGGGCCGAGACCCAGTACTTC.

This clonotype has ten or more counts. This CDR3 reads CSARDSWSSRNTEAFF. In DNA, the CDR3 is TGCAGTGCTAGAGATAGTTGGTCCAGCCGGAACACTGAAGCTTTCTTT. V gene TRBV20-1 combines with J gene TRBJ1-1; D is undetermined. V was trimmed by 0 bases and J by 1 base, leaving 15 bases between them. Looked up from germline, CDR1 is DFQATT and CDR2 is SNEGSKA (reference sequence). CDR3 length equals 16 residues.

J is TRBJ1-5 and V is TRBV12-3 or TRBV12-4; D not resolved. V was cut by 4 bases and J by 6 bases, with 10 bases left in between. The CDR3 has 13 residues. CDR3 sequence (DNA): TGTGCCAGCAGTTCCTTCGGTATTCAGCCCCAGCATTTT. Protein: CASSSFGIQPQHF.

There are many counts of this clonotype. The junction and the germline gene differ at one end; a read error may be behind it. The rearrangement joins TRBV7-2 to TRBJ1-2; D not certain. The CDR3 covers 16 residues. CDR1 is SGHTA, CDR2 FQGNSA, per germline. CDR3 protein: CASRLGEAGGSYGYTF. CDR3 sequence (DNA): TGTGCCAGCAGATTAGGCGAGGCCGGTGGGTCCTATGGCTACACCTTC.

This clonotype turned up a few times. A read error may be the cause here, since a much bigger clone is one base away. The chain recombines TRBV12-3 or TRBV12-4 with TRBJ2-2; the match to TRBD2 covers 10 bases. The CDR3 is 16 amino acids. This chain's CDR3 is CASSLGSGRPTVELFF. For the CDR3, the DNA is TGTGCCAGCAGTTTGGGTAGCGGGAGGCCCACCGTGGAGCTGTTTTTT.

Many counts were recorded for this clonotype. The gene calls are TRBV11-2 and TRBJ1-1, with no clear D. V was shortened by 6 bases and J by 1 base, with 12 bases between the two germline ends. CDR1 SGHAT and CDR2 FQNNGV come from the germline V gene. The CDR3 has 14 amino acids. The CDR3 DNA sequence: TGTGCCAGCAGTACGCTCCGACGGAACACTGAAGCTTTCTTT. Its protein is CASSTLRRNTEAFF.

This clonotype was recorded at least ten times. The genes are TRBV30 and TRBJ2-3; D gene ambiguous. The CDR3 is 12 residues long. CDR1 GTSNPN and CDR2 SVGIG come from the germline V gene (reference sequence). Trimming pared 3 bases from V and 8 bases from J, leaving 12 bases between. CDR3 in amino acids: CAWSSSGGTQYF. CDR3 DNA: TGTGCCTGGAGCTCCTCCGGTGGTACGCAGTATTTT.